This entry lists 6 T cell receptor beta chains sequenced from one sample in a study of TIL therapy for anti-PD-1-resistant metastatic lung cancer. Time point described: pre-treatment sample, taken before nivolumab and TIL therapy. The libraries were made with immunoSEQ v3. This table comes from immunoSEQ multiplex PCR, and its TCRdb copy is limited to in-frame clones, with some not included. Here the sample spans about 19,000 clones, 60% to 80% being singletons. Sequenced here: blood, sampled at baseline. These receptor sequences come from a person between 25 and 80 years old with non-small cell lung cancer.

The V call is TRBV6-1, the J call TRBJ2-1; D possibly corresponds to TRBD2 (5 bases). V was pared by 1 base and J by 4 bases, with 20 bases between. The CDR3 has 18 residues. From germline, CDR1 is MNHNS and CDR2 SASEGT. CDR3 sequence: CASSEEGLSGILYNEQFF. In DNA, the CDR3 is TGTGCCAGCAGTGAAGAAGGCTTATCGGGAATCCTATACAATGAGCAGTTCTTC.

This rearrangement joins TRBV29-1 to TRBJ1-1; D not resolved. The germline V and J ends were trimmed by 0 bases and 6 bases, with 14 bases remaining between them. The CDR3 sequence is 14 residues long. CDR1 is SQVTM and CDR2 is ANQGSEA in the germline V gene. The CDR3 nucleotides are TGCAGCGTTGAAGATGGGGTATATAAGTCTGAAGCTTTCTTT. Translation: CSVEDGVYKSEAFF.

The chain uses TRBV6-1 and TRBJ1-5; perhaps TRBD1 as D (6 bases). CDR1 and CDR2 (germline): MNHNS, SASEGT. With 3 bases removed from V and 2 bases from J, the gap between germline ends came to 8 bases. The CDR3 is 14 residues long. CDR3 coding DNA: TGTGCCAGCAGTGACAGGGGTGGCAATCAGCCCCAGCATTTT. Translated: CASSDRGGNQPQHF.

In DNA, the CDR3 is TGCGCCAGCAGCTTGGAAGGGTCTGGAAACACCATATATTTT. It encodes CASSLEGSGNTIYF. V usage is TRBV5-1 and J usage is TRBJ1-3; no clear D gene. V dropped 0 bases and J dropped 1 base, with 5 bases sitting between them. In germline, CDR1 is SGHRS, CDR2 YFSETQ. There are 14 residues in the CDR3. The full variable domain, completed using reference TRBV5-1 and TRBJ1-3, is KAGVTQTPRYLIKTRGQQVTLSCSPISGHRSVSWYQQTPGQGLQFLFEYFSETQRNKGNFPGRFSGRQFSNSRSEMNVSTLELGDSALYLCASSLEGSGNTIYFGEGSWLTVV.

The genes are TRBV9 and TRBJ2-3, with 12 bases lining up with TRBD2. The CDR3 loop spans 14 amino acids. V shed 3 bases and J 5 bases; nucleotides not matched to a gene: 1. Germline CDR1 reads SGDLS; CDR2 reads YYNGEE. CDR3 region: CASSGGLAGDTQYF. The CDR3 DNA follows: TGTGCCAGCAGCGGGGGACTAGCGGGAGATACGCAGTATTTT.

This chain uses TRBV29-1 with TRBJ1-1; D is undetermined. The length of the CDR3 is 12 residues. Germline lookup yields CDR1 SQVTM and CDR2 ANQGSEA. Trimming removed 4 bases from V and 2 bases from J, with 8 bases in between. The CDR3 loop is CSVGHINTEAFF. For the CDR3, the DNA is TGCAGCGTTGGACATATCAACACTGAAGCTTTCTTT.